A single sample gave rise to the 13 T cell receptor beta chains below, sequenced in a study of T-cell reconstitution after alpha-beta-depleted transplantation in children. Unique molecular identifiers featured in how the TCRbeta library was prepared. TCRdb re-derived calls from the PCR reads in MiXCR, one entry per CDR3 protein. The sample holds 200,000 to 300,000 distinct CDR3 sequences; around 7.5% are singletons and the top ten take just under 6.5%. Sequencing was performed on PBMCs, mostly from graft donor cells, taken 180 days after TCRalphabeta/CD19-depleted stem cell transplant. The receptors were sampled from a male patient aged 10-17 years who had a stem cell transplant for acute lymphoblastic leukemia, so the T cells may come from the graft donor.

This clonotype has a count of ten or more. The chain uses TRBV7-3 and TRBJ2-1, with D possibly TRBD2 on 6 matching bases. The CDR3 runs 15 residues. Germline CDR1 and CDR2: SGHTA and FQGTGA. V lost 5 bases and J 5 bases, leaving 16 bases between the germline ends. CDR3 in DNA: TGTGCCAGCAGCCCTGGACAAGGGAGGCACAATGAGCAGTTCTTC. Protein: CASSPGQGRHNEQFF.

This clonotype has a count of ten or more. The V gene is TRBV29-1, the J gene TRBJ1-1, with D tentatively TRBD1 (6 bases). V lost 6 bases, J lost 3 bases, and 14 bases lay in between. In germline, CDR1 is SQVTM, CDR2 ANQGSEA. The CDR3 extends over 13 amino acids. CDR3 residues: CSVTAGAYTEAFF. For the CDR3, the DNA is TGCAGCGTAACTGCAGGGGCATACACTGAAGCTTTCTTT.

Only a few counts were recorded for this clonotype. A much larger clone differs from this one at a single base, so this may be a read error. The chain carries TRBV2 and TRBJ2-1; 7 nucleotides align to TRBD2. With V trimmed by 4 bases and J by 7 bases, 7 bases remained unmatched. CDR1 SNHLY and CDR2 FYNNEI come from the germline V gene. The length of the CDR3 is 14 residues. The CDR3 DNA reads TGTGCCAGCAGTGTAGGGACTACCGGGAATGAGCAGTTCTTC. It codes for CASSVGTTGNEQFF. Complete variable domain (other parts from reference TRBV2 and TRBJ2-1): EPEVTQTPSHQVTQMGQEVILRCVPISNHLYFYWYRQILGQKVEFLVSFYNNEISEKSEIFDDQFSVERPDGSNFTLKIRSTKLEDSAMYFCASSVGTTGNEQFFGPGTRLTVL.

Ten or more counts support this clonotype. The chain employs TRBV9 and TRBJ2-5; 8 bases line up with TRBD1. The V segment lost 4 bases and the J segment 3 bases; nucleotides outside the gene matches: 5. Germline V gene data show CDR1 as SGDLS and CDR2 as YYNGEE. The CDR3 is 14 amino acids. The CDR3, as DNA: TGTGCCAGCAGCTCCCAGACAGGGGAAGAGACCCAGTACTTC. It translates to CASSSQTGEETQYF.

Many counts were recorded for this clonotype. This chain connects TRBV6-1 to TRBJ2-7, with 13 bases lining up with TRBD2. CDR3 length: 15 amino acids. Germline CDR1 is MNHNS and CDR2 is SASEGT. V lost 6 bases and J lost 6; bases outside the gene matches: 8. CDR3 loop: CASSPSGLAGPEQYF. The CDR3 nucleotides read TGTGCCAGCAGCCCCTCGGGACTAGCGGGACCCGAGCAGTACTTC.

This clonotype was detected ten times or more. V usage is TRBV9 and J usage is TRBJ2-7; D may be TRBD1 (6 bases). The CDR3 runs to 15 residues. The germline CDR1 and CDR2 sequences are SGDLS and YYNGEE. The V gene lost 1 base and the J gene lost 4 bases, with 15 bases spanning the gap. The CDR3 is CASSVTPTGWYEQYF. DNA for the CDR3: TGTGCCAGCAGCGTAACCCCCACAGGGTGGTACGAGCAGTACTTC.

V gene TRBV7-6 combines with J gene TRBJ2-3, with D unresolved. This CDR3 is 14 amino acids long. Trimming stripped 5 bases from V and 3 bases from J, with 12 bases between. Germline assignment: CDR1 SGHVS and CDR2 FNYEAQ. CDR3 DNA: TGTGCCAGCAGCCCCTACTCGCGGACAGATACGCAGTATTTT. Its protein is CASSPYSRTDTQYF.

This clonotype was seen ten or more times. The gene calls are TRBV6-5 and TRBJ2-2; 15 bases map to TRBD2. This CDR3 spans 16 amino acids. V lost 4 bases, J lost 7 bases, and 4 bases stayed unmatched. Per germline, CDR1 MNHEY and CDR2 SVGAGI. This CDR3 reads CASSFGLAGGVGELFF. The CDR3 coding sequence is TGTGCCAGCAGTTTCGGACTAGCGGGAGGGGTCGGGGAGCTGTTTTTT.

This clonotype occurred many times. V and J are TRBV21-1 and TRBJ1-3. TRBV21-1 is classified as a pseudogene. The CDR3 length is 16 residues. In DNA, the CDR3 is TGTGCCAGCAGCAAATTAGACTCTACCTCTGGAAACACCATATATTTT. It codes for CASSKLDSTSGNTIYF.

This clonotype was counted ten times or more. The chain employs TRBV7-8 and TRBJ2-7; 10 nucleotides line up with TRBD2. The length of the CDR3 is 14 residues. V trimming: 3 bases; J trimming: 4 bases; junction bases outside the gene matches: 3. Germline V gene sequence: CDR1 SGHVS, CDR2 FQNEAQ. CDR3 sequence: CASSLTSGLYEQYF. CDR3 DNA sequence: TGTGCCAGCAGCTTGACTAGCGGGTTATACGAGCAGTACTTC.

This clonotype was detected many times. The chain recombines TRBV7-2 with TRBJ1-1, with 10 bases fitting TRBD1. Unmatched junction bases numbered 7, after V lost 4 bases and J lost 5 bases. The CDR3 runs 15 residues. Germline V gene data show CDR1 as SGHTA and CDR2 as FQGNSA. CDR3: CASSYRQGARTEAFF. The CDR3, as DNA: TGTGCCAGCAGCTACCGACAGGGGGCGAGAACTGAAGCTTTCTTT.

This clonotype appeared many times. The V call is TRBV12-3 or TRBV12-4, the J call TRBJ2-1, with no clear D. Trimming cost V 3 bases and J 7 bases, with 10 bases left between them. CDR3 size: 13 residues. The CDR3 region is CASSFWDVNEQFF. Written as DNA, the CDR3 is TGTGCCAGCAGTTTTTGGGATGTAAATGAGCAGTTCTTC.

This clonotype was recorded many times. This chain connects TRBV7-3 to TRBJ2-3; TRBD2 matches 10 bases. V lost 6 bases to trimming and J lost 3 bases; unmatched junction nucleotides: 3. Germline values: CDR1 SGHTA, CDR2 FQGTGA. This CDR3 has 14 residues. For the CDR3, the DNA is TGTGCCAGCAGTTTTAGCGGGGGGACAGATACGCAGTATTTT. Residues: CASSFSGGTDTQYF.